This is a list of T cell receptor beta chains from one sample in a study of T cell responses to AZD1222 COVID-19 vaccine. Profiled with immunoSEQ multiplex PCR; TCRdb holds only in-frame clones, not every one. The table lists around 150,000 clones, 88% of them singletons. The starting material was peripheral blood, obtained 28 days after the second AZD1222 dose. These receptor sequences come from an adult who received the AZD1222 COVID-19 vaccine. CDR3s include the opening cysteine and the closing phenylalanine or tryptophan. D genes are given only for firm matches. Size values are once, few and many counts, or a class for expanded clones, and some rows have none.

j_call d_call v_call clone_size cdr3_nt cdr3_aa
TRBJ2-5 - TRBV30 - TGTGCCTGGAGTGTACAAGGCAGGGATGGGGAGACCCAGTACTTC CAWSVQGRDGETQYF
TRBJ2-7 TRBD1 TRBV12-3/TRBV12-4 - TGTGCCAGTAGCCGGGACAGGGTCTACGAGCAGTACTTC CASSRDRVYEQYF
TRBJ1-2 - TRBV5-1 - TGCGCCAGCAGCTTAGGCAGCCTGGGATATGGCTACACCTTC CASSLGSLGYGYTF
TRBJ1-5 - TRBV27 once TGTGCCAGCAGGGGACCTAATCAGCCCCAGCATTTT CASRGPNQPQHF
TRBJ1-3 - TRBV6-5 - TGTGCCAGCAGTTACGGGAGGCCCTCTGGAAACACCATATATTTT CASSYGRPSGNTIYF
TRBJ1-2 TRBD1 TRBV14 - TGTGCCAGCAGCCCCTTGCAACCAACAGGGGTCTATGGCTACACCTTC CASSPLQPTGVYGYTF
TRBJ2-7 TRBD2 TRBV6-6 - TGTGCCAGCAGTTACTCTGAAGGGCGGGGGGCCTACGAGCAGTACTTC CASSYSEGRGAYEQYF
TRBJ2-3 - TRBV6-5 - TGTGCCAGCAGTTATGGATACGGCACAGATACGCAGTATTTT CASSYGYGTDTQYF
TRBJ1-1 - TRBV7-9 - TGTGCCAGCAGCTTAAGGGAGGGACTGAACACTGAAGCTTTCTTT CASSLREGLNTEAFF
TRBJ2-3 TRBD1 TRBV2 - TGTGCCAGCAGACAAGGGGACAGGGGAATGGATACGCAGTATTTT CASRQGDRGMDTQYF
TRBJ1-2 TRBD1 TRBV29-1 - TGCAGCGTGACAGGGGATGGAGAAGAAGCTAACTATGGCTACACCTTC CSVTGDGEEANYGYTF
TRBJ1-4 - TRBV6-6 - TGTGCCAGCAGTTTTACAAACCCTGAAAAACTGTTTTTT CASSFTNPEKLFF
TRBJ1-2 - TRBV27 - TGTGCCAGCAGTTTATCGGCAGGCGGAAACTATGGCTACACCTTC CASSLSAGGNYGYTF
TRBJ1-3 - TRBV7-8 - TGTGCCAGCAGCCCCCGTGGCTCTGGAAACACCATATATTTT CASSPRGSGNTIYF
TRBJ1-5 - TRBV7-9 once TGTGCCAGCAGCCCCGCCAGGGAGGGTCAGCCCCAGCATTTT CASSPAREGQPQHF
TRBJ1-1 - TRBV27 - TGTGCCAGCAGTCCTTCACCCATCACTGAAGCTTTCTTT CASSPSPITEAFF
TRBJ1-6 TRBD1 TRBV7-9 - TGTGCCAGCAGCTCCCGGACAGGGAGATCTTCACCCCTCCACTTT CASSSRTGRSSPLHF